This passage covers 19 T cell receptor beta chains from one sample sequenced in a study of T-cell reconstitution after alpha-beta-depleted transplantation in children. Unique molecular identifiers were incorporated when the TCRbeta library was constructed. TCRdb recomputed calls from the PCR reads with MiXCR, one row per CDR3 protein. The repertoire holds around 450,000 distinct CDR3 sequences, with under 20% as singletons. Here the sequenced sample was PBMCs, mostly from graft donor cells, taken 360 days after TCRalphabeta/CD19-depleted stem cell transplant. Receptor source: a boy under two years old who had a stem cell transplant for Wiskott-Aldrich syndrome, so the T cells may come from the graft donor.

The chain joins TRBV4-3 to TRBJ2-1; 14 bases agree with TRBD2. The CDR3 runs to 16 residues. Germline CDR1 LGHNA, CDR2 YSLEER. The junction had 6 bases not matched to a gene; V was cut back by 4 bases and J by 7 bases. This CDR3 is CASSPLGTSGRNEQFF. The CDR3 region has the DNA TGCGCCAGCAGCCCGCTGGGGACTAGCGGGAGAAATGAGCAGTTCTTC.

This clonotype was observed a few times. The chain couples TRBV13 to TRBJ2-2; 9 bases map to TRBD2. Germline V lookup: CDR1 PRHDT, CDR2 FYEKMQ (reference sequence). V lost 0 bases, J lost 7 bases, and 6 bases stayed unmatched. CDR3 length: 16 residues. As DNA, the CDR3 is TGTGCCAGCAGCTTAGGAGAGCGGGAGGTTATCGGGGAGCTGTTTTTT. This codes for CASSLGEREVIGELFF.

V and J are TRBV3-1 and TRBJ2-1, with D unresolved. Germline V gene data show CDR1 as LGHDT and CDR2 as YNNKEL (reference sequence). The CDR3 consists of 13 residues. Deletions cut 0 bases from V and 4 bases from J, with 4 bases between. CDR3 amino acids: CASSQEPYNEQFF. For the CDR3, the DNA is TGTGCCAGCAGCCAAGAACCTTACAATGAGCAGTTCTTC.

The chain links TRBV5-1 to TRBJ2-5; tentatively, D is TRBD1 or TRBD2 (5 bases each). The CDR3 spans 13 residues. Germline CDR1 and CDR2: SGHRS and YFSETQ. The V and J ends lost 2 bases and 5 bases respectively, with 10 bases between them. CDR3 protein: CASSFGGSETQYF. Here the CDR3 DNA reads TGCGCCAGCAGCTTTGGGGGTTCGGAGACCCAGTACTTC.

V is TRBV4-3 and J is TRBJ1-1, with 12 bases matching TRBD1. V shed 1 base and J 6 bases; nucleotides not matched to a gene: 6. The CDR3 spans 16 residues. Looked up from germline, CDR1 is LGHNA and CDR2 is YSLEER. The CDR3 spells CASSQGGTGGGAEAFF. The CDR3 DNA follows: TGCGCCAGCAGCCAAGGGGGGACAGGGGGCGGAGCTGAAGCTTTCTTT.

This clonotype came up a few times. V usage is TRBV5-5 and J usage is TRBJ2-7, with TRBD1 matching over 8 bases. Per germline, CDR1 SGHKS and CDR2 YYEKEE (reference sequence). The CDR3 has 17 residues. Trimming removed 6 bases from V and 4 bases from J; junction bases left unmatched: 18. CDR3 region: CASTLNLPRTGIYEQYF. The CDR3 DNA sequence: TGTGCCAGCACCCTTAACCTCCCCCGGACAGGGATTTACGAGCAGTACTTC.

This clonotype was seen a handful of times. The chain combines TRBV20-1 with TRBJ2-6, with 8 bases aligning to TRBD1. The J segment lost 0 bases and the V segment lost 5 bases, leaving 6 bases of the junction unmatched. The CDR3 covers 16 residues. Per the germline V gene, CDR1 is DFQATT and CDR2 is SNEGSKA (reference sequence). The CDR3 sequence is CSAFRDRSSGANVLTF. In nucleotides, the CDR3 is TGCAGTGCTTTCCGGGACAGGTCCTCTGGGGCCAACGTCCTGACTTTC.

This sequence joins TRBV29-1 and TRBJ1-6; D is possibly TRBD1 (5 bases). The germline gives CDR1 SQVTM, CDR2 ANQGSEA. The CDR3 is made up of 15 amino acids. The V end lost 6 bases, the J end lost 3 bases, and 15 bases lay between the germline ends. The CDR3: CSVETVRSYNSPLHF. Here the CDR3 DNA reads TGCAGCGTGGAGACAGTTCGGAGCTATAATTCACCCCTCCACTTT.

This clonotype was recorded many times. V usage is TRBV10-3 and J usage is TRBJ2-7; D may be TRBD1 (6 bases). The V gene lost 4 bases and the J gene lost 2 bases, with 6 bases spanning the gap. Germline CDR1 is ENHRY and CDR2 is SYGVKD. The CDR3 runs 12 residues. CDR3 DNA sequence: TGTGCCATCAGTGGGACAGCCTACGAGCAGTACTTC. It yields the protein CAISGTAYEQYF.

The rearrangement links TRBV12-3 or TRBV12-4 to TRBJ1-2; tentative D call: TRBD1 (6 bases). This CDR3 spans 14 amino acids. The V gene lost 7 bases and the J gene lost 3 bases, with 15 bases spanning the gap. This chain's CDR3 is CASNRERLDYGYTF. For the CDR3, the DNA is TGTGCCAGCAACAGGGAAAGGTTGGACTATGGCTACACCTTC.

This chain connects TRBV6-5 to TRBJ2-2; 13 bases map to TRBD2. CDR3 length: 18 residues. V shed 3 bases, J shed 4 bases, and the junction held 8 bases outside the gene matches. The germline CDR1 and CDR2 sequences are MNHEY and SVGAGI. CDR3: CASSYSYWTSGGTGELFF. The CDR3 nucleotides read TGTGCCAGCAGTTATTCGTACTGGACTAGCGGGGGCACCGGGGAGCTGTTTTTT.

There are a few counts of this clonotype. This chain joins TRBV7-2 and TRBJ2-5, with 7 bases aligning to TRBD2. This CDR3 has 16 residues. Unmatched junction bases numbered 12, after V lost 1 base and J lost 7 bases. Germline assignment: CDR1 SGHTA and CDR2 FQGNSA. The CDR3 reads CASSLGPLAALGTQYF. DNA of the CDR3: TGTGCCAGCAGCTTAGGTCCCCTAGCGGCCCTGGGGACCCAGTACTTC. Combining the CDR3 with reference TRBV7-2 and TRBJ2-5 gives the whole variable domain GAGVSQSPSNKVTEKGKDVELRCDPISGHTALYWYRQSLGQGLEFLIYFQGNSAPDKSGLPSDRFSAERTGGSVSTLTIQRTQQEDSAVYLCASSLGPLAALGTQYFGPGTRLLVL.

The chain uses TRBV5-5 and TRBJ2-2, with D possibly matching TRBD1 (5 bases). Germline V gene data show CDR1 as SGHKS and CDR2 as YYEKEE (reference sequence). V was cut by 0 bases and J by 6 bases, with 9 bases left in between. The CDR3 spans 14 residues. CDR3 protein: CASSLGQRPGELFF. CDR3 in DNA: TGTGCCAGCAGCTTGGGACAGCGACCCGGGGAGCTGTTTTTT.

A single count supports this clonotype. V usage is TRBV4-1 and J usage is TRBJ1-2; 10 nucleotides match TRBD1. J gave up 3 bases and V 3 bases, and 7 bases lay outside the gene matches. Germline V gives CDR1 MGHRA, CDR2 YSYEKL. This CDR3 contains 16 residues. The CDR3 nucleotides are TGCGCCAGCAGCCACGTAACCGGGACAGGGGACTATGGCTACACCTTC. It codes for CASSHVTGTGDYGYTF.

This clonotype was picked up a small number of times. The chain couples TRBV25-1 to TRBJ1-2, with D uncertain. The V end lost 0 bases, the J end lost 0 bases, and 8 bases lay between the germline ends. Looked up from germline, CDR1 is MGHDK and CDR2 is SYGVNS. This CDR3 has 15 amino acids. The CDR3 loop is CASSEYDTPNYGYTF. CDR3 in DNA: TGTGCCAGCAGTGAATACGACACCCCTAACTATGGCTACACCTTC.

V usage is TRBV3-1 and J usage is TRBJ2-5, with 11 bases matching TRBD2. Per the germline V gene, CDR1 is LGHDT and CDR2 is YNNKEL (reference sequence). The CDR3 covers 14 residues. V dropped 7 bases and J dropped 5; count of bases not matched to a gene: 6. In nucleotides, the CDR3 is TGTGCCAGCAACTTAGCGGGGGGGCAGGAGACCCAGTACTTC. Translation: CASNLAGGQETQYF.

The gene calls are TRBV6-6 and TRBJ1-5; 7 bases are shared with TRBD1. The germline gives CDR1 MNHNY, CDR2 SVGAGI (reference sequence). Unmatched junction bases numbered 12, after V lost 11 bases and J lost 11 bases. The CDR3 has 12 residues. The CDR3 DNA sequence: TGTGCCTCCGGACAGGCAAAGGAGGCCCAGCATTTT. It yields the protein CASGQAKEAQHF.

This clonotype was counted a few times. The chain is built from TRBV12-3 or TRBV12-4 and TRBJ2-2, with no clear D. Deletions cut 3 bases from V and 4 bases from J, with 9 bases between. The CDR3 contains 14 residues. The CDR3 nucleotides read TGTGCCAGCAGTTTTGGTGAGCCCACCGGGGAGCTGTTTTTT. Amino acids: CASSFGEPTGELFF.

There are a few counts of this clonotype. The chain has TRBV10-3 and TRBJ2-3, with unresolved D. The CDR3 covers 13 residues. CDR1 ENHRY and CDR2 SYGVKD come from the germline V gene. Between the trimmed V and J ends, which lost 5 bases and 2 bases, there was a span of 8 bases. This CDR3 reads CAISKSATDTQYF. The CDR3 nucleotides are TGTGCCATCAGTAAGAGTGCCACAGATACGCAGTATTTT.